This entry lists 7 T cell receptor beta chains sequenced from one sample in a study of CD8 T cells in ankylosing spondylitis. TCRdb processed the 5' RACE reads anew with MiXCR; each CDR3 protein has one entry. The sample lists about 130,000 distinct CDR3 sequences; around 13% were seen once. What was sequenced was blood, either unsorted or a sorted T cell fraction (not recorded which). All receptors derive from a female donor with ankylosing spondylitis or in good health (not recorded which).

The chain recombines TRBV30 with TRBJ1-3; 8 nucleotides agree with TRBD1. J gave up 4 bases and V 2 bases, and 7 bases lay outside the gene matches. This CDR3 has 15 residues. Germline CDR1 is GTSNPN and CDR2 is SVGIG (reference sequence). CDR3 sequence: CAWSPQGAAGNTIYF. The CDR3 DNA is TGTGCCTGGAGTCCCCAGGGGGCCGCCGGAAACACCATATATTTT.

This clonotype was recorded at least ten times. The rearrangement links TRBV12-3 or TRBV12-4 to TRBJ1-5, with D unresolved. Trimming removed 5 bases from V and 1 base from J, with 9 bases in between. This CDR3 spans 14 amino acids. CDR3 region: CASSPISSNQPQHF. In nucleotides, the CDR3 is TGTGCCAGCAGTCCGATCTCAAGCAATCAGCCCCAGCATTTT.

V and J are TRBV5-1 and TRBJ2-1; TRBD1 aligns across 10 bases. CDR1 and CDR2 from the germline V gene are SGHRS and YFSETQ. CDR3 size: 15 residues. Trimming removed 4 bases from V and 8 bases from J; junction bases left unmatched: 9. The CDR3 region is CASSNGQGEVDEQFF. The CDR3 DNA reads as TGCGCCAGCAGCAACGGACAGGGGGAAGTGGATGAGCAGTTCTTC.

This clonotype appeared many times. The rearrangement joins TRBV4-1 to TRBJ1-3; D gene uncertain. Trimming pared 2 bases from V and 4 bases from J, leaving 9 bases between. The CDR3 runs 14 residues. Germline-derived CDR1 and CDR2 are MGHRA and YSYEKL. The CDR3 loop reads CASSQTVTGNTIYF. The CDR3 coding sequence is TGCGCCAGCAGCCAAACTGTTACCGGAAACACCATATATTTT.

This clonotype came up a few times. The chain is built from TRBV5-1 and TRBJ2-1; no clear D. Trimming took 4 bases from V and 10 from J, leaving 12 bases between them. The CDR3 spans 12 residues. Per germline, CDR1 SGHRS and CDR2 YFSETQ. The chain's CDR3 is CASSLYSVEQFF. In DNA, the CDR3 is TGCGCCAGCAGCCTCTACTCCGTGGAGCAGTTCTTC. The full variable domain, rest sourced from reference TRBV5-1 and TRBJ2-1, is KAGVTQTPRYLIKTRGQQVTLSCSPISGHRSVSWYQQTPGQGLQFLFEYFSETQRNKGNFPGRFSGRQFSNSRSEMNVSTLELGDSALYLCASSLYSVEQFFGPGTRLTVL.

The chain combines TRBV11-2 with TRBJ2-2; TRBD2 aligns across 12 bases. V shed 3 bases and J 1 base; nucleotides not matched to a gene: 6. This CDR3 contains 18 residues. Germline CDR1 reads SGHAT; CDR2 reads FQNNGV. The CDR3 sequence is CASSFYRTSGKNTGELFF. The DNA of the CDR3 is TGTGCCAGCAGCTTCTATAGGACTAGCGGGAAGAACACCGGGGAGCTGTTTTTT.

This clonotype was picked up a small number of times. The chain employs TRBV10-3 and TRBJ2-3; TRBD2 aligns across 7 bases. The germline V gene encodes CDR1 ENHRY and CDR2 SYGVKD. This CDR3 is 16 amino acids long. The trim removed 0 bases at V and 5 bases at J, leaving 8 bases unmatched. The CDR3 loop is CAISESGRDPGDTQYF. The DNA for the CDR3 is TGTGCCATCAGTGAGTCAGGGAGGGACCCGGGAGATACGCAGTATTTT.